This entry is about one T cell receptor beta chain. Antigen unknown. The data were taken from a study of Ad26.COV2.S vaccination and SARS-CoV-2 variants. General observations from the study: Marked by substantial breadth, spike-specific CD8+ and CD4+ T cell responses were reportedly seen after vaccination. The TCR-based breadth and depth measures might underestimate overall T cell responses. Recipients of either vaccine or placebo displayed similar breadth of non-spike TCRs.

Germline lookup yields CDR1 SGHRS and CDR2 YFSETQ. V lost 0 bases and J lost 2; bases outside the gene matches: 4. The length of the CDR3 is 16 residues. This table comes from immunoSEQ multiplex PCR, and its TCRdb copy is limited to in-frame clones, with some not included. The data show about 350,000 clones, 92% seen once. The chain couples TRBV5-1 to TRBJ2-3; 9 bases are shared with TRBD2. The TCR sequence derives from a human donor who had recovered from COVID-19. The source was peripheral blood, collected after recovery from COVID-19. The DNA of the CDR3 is TGCGCCAGCAGCTTGGCGGCGGGGGGGCACACAGATACGCAGTATTTT. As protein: CASSLAAGGHTDTQYF.